Listed here are 24 T cell receptor beta chains from one sample, sequenced in a study of response to subunit inactivated influenza vaccine. From the RT-PCR reads, TCRdb called clonotypes with MiXCR, one entry per CDR3 protein. The sample carries hundreds of thousands of distinct CDR3 sequences, less than 20% recorded once. The material was PBMCs from blood, obtained around 5 days after vaccination. These receptors came from a man in his fifties or sixties who received an inactivated influenza vaccine.

V usage is TRBV10-3 and J usage is TRBJ2-2, with unresolved D. CDR1 and CDR2 (germline): ENHRY, SYGVKD. The CDR3 loop spans 13 amino acids. With 4 bases removed from V and 5 bases from J, the gap between germline ends came to 8 bases. The CDR3 protein is CAISARVTGELFF. The CDR3 DNA sequence: TGTGCCATCAGTGCTAGAGTAACCGGGGAGCTGTTTTTT.

The chain recombines TRBV9 with TRBJ2-1; no reliable D call. The germline CDR1 and CDR2 sequences are SGDLS and YYNGEE. This CDR3 has 14 residues. V was cut by 0 bases and J by 4 bases, with 8 bases left in between. The chain's CDR3 is CASSVEGSYNEQFF. CDR3 nucleotides: TGTGCCAGCAGCGTAGAGGGAAGTTACAATGAGCAGTTCTTC.

The rearrangement joins TRBV7-9 to TRBJ2-3; D perhaps matches TRBD1 (6 bases). V gave up 5 bases and J gave up 5 bases, with 17 bases separating them. The germline V gene encodes CDR1 SEHNR and CDR2 FQNEAQ (reference sequence). This CDR3 region has 15 residues. In DNA form, the CDR3 reads TGTGCCAGCAGCCCCGGACAGACATTGGGAGATACGCAGTATTTT. This codes for CASSPGQTLGDTQYF.

The sample holds a few counts of this clonotype. The gene calls are TRBV12-3 or TRBV12-4 and TRBJ1-5, with 11 bases matching TRBD1. The CDR3 loop spans 20 amino acids. V was clipped by 5 bases and J by 3 bases; unmatched bases: 18. CDR3 bases: TGTGCCAGCAGTCGGTCGCGGACAGGGGGCCTTCTTTTAAACAATCAGCCCCAGCATTTT. Its translation is CASSRSRTGGLLLNNQPQHF.

In regard to this clonotype: Given a much more abundant clone one base away, this may be a read error. This chain links TRBV5-1 with TRBJ1-5; D is ambiguous. Germline V gives CDR1 SGHRS, CDR2 YFSETQ. CDR3 length: 15 residues. Trimming shortened V by 5 bases and J by 0 bases, and 12 bases separated the two germline ends. CDR3 amino acids: CASSPEGYSNQPQHF. CDR3 in DNA: TGCGCCAGCAGTCCTGAAGGATATAGCAATCAGCCCCAGCATTTT.

The rearrangement links TRBV3-1 to TRBJ2-7; D is possibly TRBD1 or TRBD2 (5 bases each). V dropped 3 bases and J dropped 6 bases, with 15 bases sitting between them. The CDR3 spans 14 residues. CDR1 and CDR2 (germline): LGHDT, YNNKEL (reference sequence). The chain's CDR3 is CASSHRDQRGEQYF. CDR3 nucleotide sequence: TGTGCCAGCAGCCACCGGGACCAACGGGGCGAGCAGTACTTC.

This clonotype occurred a few times. This chain connects TRBV20-1 to TRBJ2-1; weak D call: TRBD1 (7 bases). The CDR3 covers 11 residues. V was shortened by 3 bases and J by 13 bases, with 13 bases between the two germline ends. CDR1 is DFQATT and CDR2 is SNEGSKA in the germline V gene (reference sequence). The CDR3 DNA is TGCAGTGCTAGTGACAGGGACTTTCAGTTCTTC. This codes for CSASDRDFQFF.

The V call is TRBV5-1, the J call TRBJ2-2; a possible D gene is TRBD1 (6 bases). The CDR3 sequence is 16 residues long. CDR1 is SGHRS and CDR2 is YFSETQ in the germline V gene. Deletions cut 4 bases from V and 1 base from J, with 14 bases between. CDR3 sequence reads: CASSVRGNQNTGELFF. The CDR3 DNA reads as TGCGCCAGCAGCGTGAGGGGGAACCAGAACACCGGGGAGCTGTTTTTT. Drawing the rest from reference TRBV5-1 and TRBJ2-2, the complete variable domain is KAGVTQTPRYLIKTRGQQVTLSCSPISGHRSVSWYQQTPGQGLQFLFEYFSETQRNKGNFPGRFSGRQFSNSRSEMNVSTLELGDSALYLCASSVRGNQNTGELFFGEGSRLTVL.

This clonotype was observed a few times. The chain recombines TRBV6-1 with TRBJ2-1, with D unclear. The germline CDR1 and CDR2 sequences are MNHNS and SASEGT. V was pared by 8 bases and J by 0 bases, with 14 bases between. The CDR3 runs 15 residues. Written as DNA, the CDR3 is TGTGCCAGCCAGGCGGAAGAGAGCTCCTACAATGAGCAGTTCTTC. Its translation: CASQAEESSYNEQFF.

The rearrangement links TRBV5-6 to TRBJ2-7; 14 bases are shared with TRBD2. V shed 4 bases, J shed 6 bases, and the junction held 3 bases outside the gene matches. From germline, CDR1 is SGHDT and CDR2 YYEEEE. This CDR3 region has 14 residues. CDR3 DNA sequence: TGTGCCAGCAGCGTGACTAGCGGGAGGGCCGAGCAGTACTTC. Translating gives CASSVTSGRAEQYF.

This clonotype was recorded a few times. The rearrangement uses TRBV27 and TRBJ2-3, with 12 positions matching TRBD2. From germline, CDR1 is MNHEY and CDR2 SMNVEV (reference sequence). Losses at the gene ends were 3 bases for V and 6 bases for J; bases not matched to a gene: 7. This CDR3 region has 16 residues. CDR3 sequence reads: CASSFLPSGGADTQYF. In DNA, the CDR3 is TGTGCCAGCAGTTTTCTGCCTAGCGGGGGGGCGGATACGCAGTATTTT.

A word on this clonotype: A much larger clone is a single base away; this may be a read error. The rearrangement joins TRBV20-1 to TRBJ2-1; TRBD2 matches at 11 bases. The CDR3 has 13 residues. Germline CDR1 DFQATT, CDR2 SNEGSKA (reference sequence). The CDR3 sequence: CNAPGLAANGQFF. The DNA for the CDR3 is TGCAACGCCCCGGGACTAGCGGCTAATGGGCAGTTCTTC.

This clonotype appeared many times. The genes are TRBV28 and TRBJ1-2; D not resolved. Germline V gene lookup returns CDR1 MDHEN and CDR2 SYDVKM. V gave up 5 bases and J gave up 5 bases, with 9 bases separating them. There are 12 residues in the CDR3. CDR3 DNA sequence: TGTGCCAGCAGTAAAATCCTTTATGGCTACACCTTC. Its translation: CASSKILYGYTF.

The J gene is TRBJ1-4, the V gene TRBV5-1, with 7 bases identical to TRBD1. This CDR3 comprises 15 residues. Germline V gives CDR1 SGHRS, CDR2 YFSETQ. V lost 2 bases, J lost 5 bases, and 6 bases stayed unmatched. CDR3 sequence: CASSLRTGGNEKLFF. The CDR3 DNA is TGCGCCAGCAGCTTACGGACAGGAGGAAATGAAAAACTGTTTTTT. The whole variable domain, filled in from reference TRBV5-1 and TRBJ1-4, reads KAGVTQTPRYLIKTRGQQVTLSCSPISGHRSVSWYQQTPGQGLQFLFEYFSETQRNKGNFPGRFSGRQFSNSRSEMNVSTLELGDSALYLCASSLRTGGNEKLFFGSGTQLSVL.

The V and J genes are TRBV28 and TRBJ2-7; D gene unclear. V lost 10 bases and J lost 6, with 16 bases in between. This CDR3 spans 12 amino acids. Germline CDR1 reads MDHEN; CDR2 reads SYDVKM. The chain's CDR3 is CATRDPPREQYF. The CDR3 coding sequence is TGTGCCACCAGAGATCCGCCTCGCGAGCAGTACTTC.

This clonotype was recorded once. V is TRBV15 and J is TRBJ1-5, with D perhaps TRBD1 (6 bases). Trimming shortened V by 1 base and J by 2 bases, and 6 bases separated the two germline ends. Germline loops: CDR1 LNHNV, CDR2 YYDKDF (reference sequence). The CDR3 sequence is 14 residues long. The CDR3 loop is CATSRGQGNQPQHF. CDR3 nucleotide sequence: TGTGCCACCAGCAGAGGACAGGGCAATCAGCCCCAGCATTTT.

This clonotype was recorded a few times. V usage is TRBV7-8 and J usage is TRBJ1-2; D remains unclear. The CDR3 spans 12 residues. V lost 1 base and J lost 7, with 7 bases in between. CDR1 is SGHVS, CDR2 FQNEAQ, per germline. The DNA for the CDR3 is TGTGCCAGCAGCTTAGGGGCGGCTGGCTACACCTTC. Protein: CASSLGAAGYTF.

This clonotype was found a few times. CDR3 residues: CASSPVITGELFF. In DNA, the CDR3 is TGTGCCAGCAGTCCCGTTATCACCGGGGAGCTGTTTTTT. The genes are TRBV12-3 or TRBV12-4 and TRBJ2-2; D is undetermined. The V and J ends lost 5 bases and 4 bases respectively, with 8 bases between them. This CDR3 is built from 13 residues.

This clonotype was seen more than once but under ten times. Written as DNA, the CDR3 is TGCGCCAGCAGCTGGACGGGACTAGAGTACAATGAGCAGTTCTTC. Protein: CASSWTGLEYNEQFF. This chain links TRBV5-1 with TRBJ2-1, with 8 bases fitting TRBD2. V shed 3 bases, J shed 4 bases, and the junction held 6 bases outside the gene matches. The CDR3 sequence is 15 residues long. Germline V lookup: CDR1 SGHRS, CDR2 YFSETQ.

The chain links TRBV20-1 to TRBJ2-1; tentative D call: TRBD1 (5 bases). Trimming stripped 2 bases from V and 15 bases from J, with 14 bases between. The CDR3 runs to 11 residues. Germline CDR1 DFQATT, CDR2 SNEGSKA (reference sequence). This CDR3 is CSARNQGGLFF. The CDR3 coding sequence is TGCAGTGCTAGAAACCAGGGCGGTTTGTTCTTC.

The V and J genes are TRBV6-2 or TRBV6-3 and TRBJ2-5; the match to TRBD1 covers 9 bases. Germline V gene lookup returns CDR1 MNHEY and CDR2 SVGEGT. Trimming took 6 bases from V and 7 from J; bases not matched to a gene: 18. This CDR3 has 17 residues. CDR3 DNA: TGTGCCAGCAGACGCTCTACCGGGACAGGGACTTCCGGGACCCAGTACTTC. Translated, it gives CASRRSTGTGTSGTQYF.

Many counts were recorded for this clonotype. This sequence joins TRBV20-1 and TRBJ2-1; D is unclear. The CDR3 runs to 10 residues. Germline assignment: CDR1 DFQATT and CDR2 SNEGSKA (reference sequence). Trimming stripped 6 bases from V and 10 bases from J, with 10 bases between. CDR3 sequence: CSAGVGEQFF. For the CDR3, the DNA is TGCAGTGCCGGCGTCGGGGAGCAGTTCTTC.

This clonotype was detected only a few times. V usage is TRBV29-1 and J usage is TRBJ1-1; D gene unclear. Per the germline V gene, CDR1 is SQVTM and CDR2 is ANQGSEA. The CDR3 is 13 amino acids. V lost 6 bases and J lost 8, with 19 bases in between. This CDR3 is CSVFESGVSEAFF. The CDR3 DNA sequence: TGCAGCGTCTTTGAGTCCGGGGTGTCCGAAGCTTTCTTT.

V is TRBV10-3 and J is TRBJ2-7; TRBD1 agrees at 7 bases. CDR3 length: 14 residues. Germline values: CDR1 ENHRY, CDR2 SYGVKD. V lost 4 bases to trimming and J lost 1 base; unmatched junction nucleotides: 4. The DNA for the CDR3 is TGTGCCATCAGTGTTGGCAGGGGGTCCTACGAGCAGTACTTC. This codes for CAISVGRGSYEQYF.